Below are 12 T cell receptor beta chains sequenced from a single sample in a study of shared T cell receptors in the human thymus (dated by TCRdb to the early 2020s). Library preparation used the immunoSEQ multiplex PCR assay. Here the immuneACCESS table is served through TCRdb, limited to in-frame sequences with V and J called. Missing clones are a known gap in these copies; in checked studies unresolved V genes cover under half, and the rest lacks a known reason. The sample has around 730,000 clones on record, 70% to 90% of them singletons. The ten most abundant clones make up over 0.008% of the sample. The sample was also reused in another study, on human thymus T cells.

Sequenced input: thymocytes. The receptor source for this set is a girl under three years old with a congenital heart defect. Donor details come from another sample of the same person, matched by shared clones.

The CDR3 region has the DNA TGTGCCAGCAGTCCTAGGACAGGGGGCGCGGGTTTTTTCTATGGCTACACCTTC. Translation: CASSPRTGGAGFFYGYTF. This chain connects TRBV27 to TRBJ1-2, with TRBD1 identical over 11 bases. V was pared by 5 bases and J by 4 bases, with 15 bases of the junction left unmatched. Germline V gives CDR1 MNHEY, CDR2 SMNVEV (reference sequence). CDR3 length equals 18 residues.

This chain joins TRBV7-6 and TRBJ1-1, with D possibly matching TRBD1 (5 bases). The CDR3 runs to 16 residues. Trimming removed 1 base from V and 6 bases from J, with 18 bases in between. Germline V gene lookup returns CDR1 SGHVS and CDR2 FNYEAQ. Here the CDR3 reads CASSLVGQGYDPEAFF. Here the CDR3 DNA reads TGTGCCAGCAGCTTAGTAGGGCAGGGTTACGATCCTGAAGCTTTCTTT.

V is TRBV2 and J is TRBJ2-7; 10 bases line up with TRBD2. The germline V gene encodes CDR1 SNHLY and CDR2 FYNNEI. CDR3 length: 15 residues. J was trimmed by 4 bases and V by 6 bases; bases with no gene match: 9. Here the CDR3 reads CASRPLAGVRYEQYF. CDR3 DNA: TGTGCCAGCAGGCCTCTAGCGGGGGTCCGATACGAGCAGTACTTC. Full variable domain (missing parts from reference TRBV2 and TRBJ2-7): EPEVTQTPSHQVTQMGQEVILRCVPISNHLYFYWYRQILGQKVEFLVSFYNNEISEKSEIFDDQFSVERPDGSNFTLKIRSTKLEDSAMYFCASRPLAGVRYEQYFGPGTRLTVT.

V gene TRBV7-3 combines with J gene TRBJ1-1; D is unresolved. The CDR3 covers 15 residues. Germline V lookup: CDR1 SGHTA, CDR2 FQGTGA. Trimming took 2 bases from V and 5 from J, leaving 15 bases between them. The CDR3 protein is CASSLSVVWQTEAFF. Written as DNA, the CDR3 is TGTGCCAGCAGCTTATCCGTCGTTTGGCAGACTGAAGCTTTCTTT.

The chain uses TRBV27 and TRBJ1-6, with D unresolved. Germline V gene lookup returns CDR1 MNHEY and CDR2 SMNVEV (reference sequence). The CDR3 has 13 residues. V lost 2 bases, J lost 10 bases, and 9 bases lay in between. The DNA for the CDR3 is TGTGCCAGCAGTTTAGTGGGAGAGTCACCCCTCCACTTT. This gives the protein CASSLVGESPLHF.

The gene calls are TRBV14 and TRBJ1-1; 7 positions match TRBD1. Germline trimming cut 1 base from V and 4 bases from J; bases unmatched to any gene: 9. Germline V gene lookup returns CDR1 SGHDN and CDR2 FVKESK. This CDR3 contains 16 residues. This CDR3 reads CASSQAFRGQATEAFF. DNA of the CDR3: TGTGCCAGCAGCCAAGCATTTAGGGGGCAGGCCACTGAAGCTTTCTTT.

The sample holds one count of this clone. This chain links TRBV5-1 with TRBJ1-2, with D possibly matching TRBD1 (5 bases). CDR3 length: 15 amino acids. Germline CDR1 and CDR2: SGHRS and YFSETQ. V was cut by 0 bases and J by 6 bases, with 15 bases left in between. CDR3: CASSLAVGVRHGYTF. The CDR3, as DNA: TGCGCCAGCAGCTTGGCGGTAGGGGTTCGCCATGGCTACACCTTC.

The chain links TRBV2 to TRBJ1-1; TRBD1 matches 10 bases. The CDR3 is made up of 14 amino acids. After removal of 8 bases from V and 0 bases from J, the junction contained 3 bases not matched to a gene. Germline V gene lookup returns CDR1 SNHLY and CDR2 FYNNEI. The CDR3: CASWTGGMNTEAFF. For the CDR3, the DNA is TGTGCCAGCTGGACAGGGGGGATGAACACTGAAGCTTTCTTT.

The chain links TRBV28 to TRBJ2-5; D gene uncertain. This CDR3 has 11 residues. Germline lookup yields CDR1 MDHEN and CDR2 SYDVKM. V was clipped by 5 bases and J by 3 bases, with 4 bases between them. CDR3 protein: CASSRKETQYF. As DNA, the CDR3 is TGTGCCAGCAGTCGTAAAGAGACCCAGTACTTC.

The chain links TRBV19 to TRBJ1-5; 7 positions match TRBD1. The germline V gene has CDR1 LNHDA and CDR2 SQIVND (reference sequence). Losses at the gene ends were 9 bases for V and 6 bases for J; bases not matched to a gene: 11. The CDR3 has 14 amino acids. CDR3 bases: TGTGCCAGCCGAGGAACAGGGGCTGTTCAGCCCCAGCATTTT. Translating it yields CASRGTGAVQPQHF.

There are a few counts of this clone. The rearrangement links TRBV6-5 to TRBJ1-1; D may be TRBD1 (6 bases). Germline CDR1 MNHEY, CDR2 SVGAGI. The CDR3 totals 16 residues. The V and J ends lost 0 bases and 2 bases respectively, with 13 bases between them. For the CDR3, the DNA is TGTGCCAGCAGTTACTCGTTAGGACAGTTCAACACTGAAGCTTTCTTT. As protein: CASSYSLGQFNTEAFF.

This clone was detected only a few times. The chain carries TRBV28 and TRBJ2-7, with 8 bases matching TRBD1. After removal of 6 bases from V and 4 bases from J, the junction contained 2 bases not matched to a gene. The length of the CDR3 is 12 residues. CDR1 is MDHEN, CDR2 SYDVKM, per germline. The CDR3 nucleotides are TGTGCCAGCAGACGGACAGGGTACGAGCAGTACTTC. Translated: CASRRTGYEQYF.